The 21 T cell receptor beta chains below were found in one sample sequenced in a study of regulatory T cells in long-lasting Graves disease. Time point here: newly diagnosed GD, antithyroid drugs for less than 3 months. The TCR library was prepared using RNA isolated from PBMCs. CDR3-region Arm-PCR and iRepertoire HTBI primers produced the TCR beta libraries. TCRdb itself ran the multiplex PCR reads through MiXCR, one entry per CDR3 protein. The sample lists some 500,000 distinct CDR3 sequences; approximately 13% were seen once. A further study also used this sample, focusing on T cells in Graves' hyperthyroidism and ophthalmopathy.

Material: peripheral blood mononuclear cells (PBMCs), obtained at new diagnosis, from a patient treated with antithyroid drugs. These receptors were obtained from a man between 25 and 39 years old with Graves disease.

This clonotype occurred many times. The J gene is TRBJ1-1, the V gene TRBV3-1, with no clear D. The CDR3 has 14 amino acids. CDR1 is LGHDT and CDR2 is YNNKEL in the germline V gene (reference sequence). V gave up 4 bases and J gave up 1 base, with 10 bases separating them. The CDR3 nucleotides read TGTGCCAGCAGCCTCAACCCCCCGAACACTGAAGCTTTCTTT. Translation: CASSLNPPNTEAFF. Based on the CDR3 plus reference TRBV3-1 and TRBJ1-1, the full variable domain is DTAVSQTPKYLVTQMGNDKSIKCEQNLGHDTMYWYKQDSKKFLKIMFSYNNKELIINETVPNRFSPKSPDKAHLNLHINSLELGDSAVYFCASSLNPPNTEAFFGQGTRLTVV.

This clonotype was observed many times. CDR3 loop: CSVDDRGRAAFF. The CDR3, as DNA: TGCAGCGTTGATGACAGGGGGCGGGCGGCTTTCTTT. The chain carries TRBV29-1 and TRBJ1-1; 10 nucleotides match TRBD1. The germline CDR1 and CDR2 sequences are SQVTM and ANQGSEA. This CDR3 has 12 amino acids. J lost 11 bases, V lost 3 bases, and 6 bases had no gene match.

This clonotype has a count of ten or more. The V gene is TRBV11-2, the J gene TRBJ1-1, with D possibly TRBD1 on 5 matching bases. Germline V gives CDR1 SGHAT, CDR2 FQNNGV. The CDR3 has 14 amino acids. V gave up 2 bases and J gave up 4 bases, with 11 bases separating them. The CDR3 spells CASSLRQGGTEAFF. CDR3 nucleotide sequence: TGTGCCAGCAGCTTACGGCAGGGAGGCACTGAAGCTTTCTTT.

In this sample, this clonotype turned up many times. The gene calls are TRBV6-1 and TRBJ2-1, with D maybe TRBD1 (6 bases). The V gene's germline CDR1 is MNHNS and CDR2 SASEGT. CDR3 length: 16 amino acids. Between the trimmed V and J ends, which lost 0 bases and 4 bases, there was a span of 13 bases. CDR3 coding DNA: TGTGCCAGCAGTGAAGCGCTATCGGACAGATACAATGAGCAGTTCTTC. It is translated as CASSEALSDRYNEQFF.

This clonotype was detected only a few times. The V call is TRBV9, the J call TRBJ2-1, with 8 positions matching TRBD2. The V gene end was trimmed by 3 bases and the J gene end by 5 bases; junction bases not matched to a gene: 13. Germline loops: CDR1 SGDLS, CDR2 YYNGEE. This CDR3 region has 17 residues. Here the CDR3 reads CASSDRPGRAEDNEQFF. The CDR3 coding sequence is TGTGCCAGCAGCGACCGACCCGGGAGGGCGGAGGACAATGAGCAGTTCTTC.

The chain joins TRBV11-2 to TRBJ2-1, with TRBD1 matching over 11 bases. The CDR3 covers 17 residues. V lost 7 bases to trimming and J lost 8 bases; unmatched junction nucleotides: 16. Germline V gene sequence: CDR1 SGHAT, CDR2 FQNNGV. The CDR3 loop is CASNPASGTGGGDEQFF. In DNA, the CDR3 is TGTGCCAGCAACCCCGCATCCGGGACAGGGGGTGGAGATGAGCAGTTCTTC.

This clonotype has at least ten counts. The V gene is TRBV27, the J gene TRBJ2-7; D gene ambiguous. The CDR3 covers 9 residues. V was pared by 11 bases and J by 5 bases, with 7 bases between. The V gene's germline CDR1 is MNHEY and CDR2 SMNVEV (reference sequence). Here the CDR3 DNA reads TGTGCCGGAGACAACGAGCAGTACTTC. It codes for CAGDNEQYF.

There are many counts of this clonotype. The chain recombines TRBV24-1 with TRBJ2-5; tentative D call: TRBD1 (6 bases). The CDR3 extends over 13 amino acids. Germline CDR1 and CDR2: KGHDR and SFDVKD. V lost 9 bases and J 5 bases, leaving 15 bases between the germline ends. CDR3 sequence (DNA): TGTGCCACCTCCCTACAGGGAGTTGAGACCCAGTACTTC. It translates to CATSLQGVETQYF.

This chain connects TRBV15 to TRBJ2-3, with TRBD2 matching over 8 bases. This CDR3 is 16 amino acids long. The germline V gene encodes CDR1 LNHNV and CDR2 YYDKDF (reference sequence). J gave up 4 bases and V 1 base, and 7 bases lay outside the gene matches. The CDR3 sequence: CATSRAAGGPPDTQYF. The CDR3 bases are TGTGCCACCAGCAGAGCCGCGGGAGGCCCGCCAGATACGCAGTATTTT.

This clonotype appeared many times. The chain employs TRBV12-3 or TRBV12-4 and TRBJ2-5; 11 nucleotides match TRBD1. The CDR3 consists of 15 residues. V was clipped by 6 bases and J by 4 bases; unmatched bases: 7. In DNA form, the CDR3 reads TGTGCCAGCAGCCTCGGGACAGGGGGTATAGAGACCCAGTACTTC. Residues: CASSLGTGGIETQYF.

This clonotype appeared a few times. In nucleotides, the CDR3 is TGTGCCAGCAGCCAACCCAGGACAGGGTACAATGAGCAGTTCTTC. Its protein is CASSQPRTGYNEQFF. The genes are TRBV3-1 and TRBJ2-1; 8 bases are shared with TRBD1. Losses at the gene ends were 2 bases for V and 4 bases for J; bases not matched to a gene: 4. The CDR3 has 15 amino acids. Germline V lookup: CDR1 LGHDT, CDR2 YNNKEL (reference sequence).

In nucleotides, the CDR3 is TGCAGCGTTATCTATTGGACAGATAACACTGAAGCTTTCTTT. Translating gives CSVIYWTDNTEAFF. The chain is built from TRBV29-1 and TRBJ1-1, with D perhaps TRBD1 (6 bases). In germline, CDR1 is SQVTM, CDR2 ANQGSEA. With 5 bases removed from V and 2 bases from J, the gap between germline ends came to 15 bases. This CDR3 spans 14 amino acids.

This clonotype was detected ten times or more. This chain uses TRBV7-2 with TRBJ2-3; 12 nucleotides align to TRBD2. CDR1 SGHTA and CDR2 FQGNSA come from the germline V gene. With V trimmed by 6 bases and J by 0 bases, 7 bases remained unmatched. The CDR3 consists of 17 residues. The CDR3, as DNA: TGTGCCAGCAGTCATTGGACTAGCGGGATTAGCACAGATACGCAGTATTTT. Protein product: CASSHWTSGISTDTQYF.

This clonotype was counted at least ten times. This chain uses TRBV30 with TRBJ2-1; no reliable D call. CDR3 length: 13 amino acids. Germline CDR1 GTSNPN, CDR2 SVGIG (reference sequence). The CDR3 coding sequence is TGTGCACAGTCCCTTAGCTCCTACAATGAGCAGTTCTTC. Amino acids: CAQSLSSYNEQFF.

To note about this clonotype: This could be a read error, since a much larger clone is one nucleotide away. V and J are TRBV7-3 and TRBJ2-1; D may be TRBD2 (6 bases). Per germline, CDR1 SGHTA and CDR2 FQGTGA. The CDR3 contains 15 residues. This CDR3 reads CANSLTRDSANEQFF. As DNA, the CDR3 is TGTGCCAACAGCTTAACGCGGGATTCGGCAAATGAGCAGTTCTTC.

This clonotype was seen repeatedly, ten times or more. The rearrangement joins TRBV12-3 or TRBV12-4 to TRBJ2-6; D ambiguous. The CDR3 is 13 amino acids. Trimming cost V 6 bases and J 4 bases, with 7 bases left between them. The CDR3 reads CASRWGGANVLTF. The CDR3 nucleotides are TGTGCCAGCAGGTGGGGAGGGGCCAACGTCCTGACTTTC.

This clonotype was detected many times. This sequence joins TRBV12-3 or TRBV12-4 and TRBJ1-2; D unresolved. Trimming shortened V by 3 bases and J by 5 bases, and 10 bases separated the two germline ends. The CDR3 covers 13 residues. The CDR3 region has the DNA TGTGCCAGCAGTTTTCCCGGGCTTTATGGCTACACCTTC. Translation gives CASSFPGLYGYTF.

Many counts were recorded for this clonotype. V gene TRBV29-1 combines with J gene TRBJ2-7, with unresolved D. CDR1 is SQVTM, CDR2 ANQGSEA, per germline. V was pared by 4 bases and J by 2 bases, with 9 bases between. This CDR3 spans 12 amino acids. In DNA form, the CDR3 reads TGCAGCGTTGGGGTATCTGCCTACGAGCAGTACTTC. Translating it yields CSVGVSAYEQYF.

The V gene is TRBV10-3, the J gene TRBJ1-3, with no clear D. V was clipped by 10 bases and J by 0 bases, with 13 bases between them. Looked up from germline, CDR1 is ENHRY and CDR2 is SYGVKD. The CDR3 has 14 amino acids. The CDR3 DNA follows: TGTGCCACCATAAAACGTGGCTCTGGAAACACCATATATTTT. Its protein product is CATIKRGSGNTIYF.

This clonotype was seen at least ten times. V usage is TRBV27 and J usage is TRBJ2-4; weak D call: TRBD2 (6 bases). The CDR3 has 13 residues. The V end was cut by 5 bases, the J end by 7 bases, with 12 bases between. Germline CDR1 reads MNHEY; CDR2 reads SMNVEV (reference sequence). As DNA, the CDR3 is TGTGCCAGCAGTCCACGGGACTTGAACATTCAGTACTTC. This translates into CASSPRDLNIQYF.

This chain joins TRBV7-2 and TRBJ2-3; D not resolved. The germline CDR1 and CDR2 sequences are SGHTA and FQGNSA. This CDR3 has 15 amino acids. The V gene lost 5 bases and the J gene lost 2 bases, with 14 bases spanning the gap. CDR3 protein: CASSLPRTATDTQYF. In nucleotides, the CDR3 is TGTGCCAGCAGCCTGCCGCGGACGGCCACAGATACGCAGTATTTT.